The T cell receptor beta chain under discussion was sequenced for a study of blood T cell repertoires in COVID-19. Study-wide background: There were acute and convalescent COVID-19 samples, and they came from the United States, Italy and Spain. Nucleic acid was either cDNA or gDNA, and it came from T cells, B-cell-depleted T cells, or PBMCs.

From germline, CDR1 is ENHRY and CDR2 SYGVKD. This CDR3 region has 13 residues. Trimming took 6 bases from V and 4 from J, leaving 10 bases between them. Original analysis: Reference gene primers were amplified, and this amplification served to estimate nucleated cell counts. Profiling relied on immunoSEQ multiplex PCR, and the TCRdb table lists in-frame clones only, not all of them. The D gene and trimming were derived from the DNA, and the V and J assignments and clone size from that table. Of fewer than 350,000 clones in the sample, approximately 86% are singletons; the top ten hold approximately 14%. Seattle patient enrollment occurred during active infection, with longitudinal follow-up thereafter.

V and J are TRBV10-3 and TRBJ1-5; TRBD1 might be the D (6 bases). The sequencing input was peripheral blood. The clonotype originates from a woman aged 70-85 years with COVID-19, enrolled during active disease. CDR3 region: CAISAGVNQPQHF. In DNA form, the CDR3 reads TGTGCCATCAGCGCAGGGGTAAATCAGCCCCAGCATTTT.